These T cell receptor beta chains were read from a single sample in a study of CD8+CD57+ T cells in acquired aplastic anemia. TCRdb analysed the reads with MiXCR anew, one entry per CDR3 protein. This sample has around 430,000 distinct CDR3 sequences; more than 25% occur once, and the top ten carry about 0.8%. The sample taken for sequencing was sorted CD4+, CD8+, or CD8+CD57+ T cells (not recorded which) from PBMCs. The receptors shown here come from a human donor with aplastic anemia. Both conserved end residues are part of each CDR3. The D gene is left open where the match is weak. Only part of the rows carry a size: once, few, many, or a class if the clone is expanded.

J: TRBJ1-2
size: NA
V: TRBV10-3
D: TRBD1
CDR3: CASRRTGEEGYTF
DNA: TGTGCCAGCAGAAGGACAGGGGAGGAGGGCTACACCTTC

J: TRBJ1-5
size: NA
V: TRBV20-1
D: NA
CDR3: CSATVGGEGISNQPQHF
DNA: TGCAGTGCTACCGTGGGGGGGGAGGGAATTAGTAATCAGCCCCAGCATTTT

J: TRBJ2-3
size: NA
V: TRBV6-1
D: NA
CDR3: CASRGGWSTDTQYF
DNA: TGTGCCAGCCGAGGGGGGTGGAGCACAGATACGCAGTATTTT

J: TRBJ1-5
size: NA
V: TRBV15
D: NA
CDR3: CATSRDRLGQPQHF
DNA: TGTGCCACCAGCAGAGATCGACTCGGTCAGCCCCAGCATTTT

J: TRBJ1-5
size: NA
V: TRBV20-1
D: TRBD1
CDR3: CSARGASGTGADQPQHF
DNA: TGCAGTGCTAGGGGAGCTTCTGGTACAGGGGCCGATCAGCCCCAGCATTTT

J: TRBJ2-7
size: NA
V: TRBV29-1
D: NA
CDR3: CSFGRAYEQYF
DNA: TGCAGCTTCGGGCGGGCCTACGAGCAGTACTTC

J: TRBJ2-5
size: few
V: TRBV6-1
D: NA
CDR3: CASSAGYQETQYF
DNA: TGTGCCAGCAGTGCGGGGTACCAAGAGACCCAGTACTTC

J: TRBJ1-4
size: few
V: TRBV19
D: TRBD1
CDR3: CASSIFIGQGKKLFF
DNA: TGTGCCAGTAGTATATTTATCGGACAGGGGAAAAAACTGTTTTTT

J: TRBJ1-6
size: many
V: TRBV7-8
D: NA
CDR3: CASSLGDKDSPLHF
DNA: TGTGCCAGCAGCTTAGGAGACAAGGATTCACCCCTCCACTTT

J: TRBJ2-5
size: NA
V: TRBV7-9
D: NA
CDR3: CASSFGGGKETQYF
DNA: TGTGCCAGCAGCTTCGGTGGCGGGAAGGAGACCCAGTACTTC

J: TRBJ2-3
size: many
V: TRBV2
D: NA
CDR3: CASIRDTTDTQYF
DNA: TGTGCCAGCATACGGGACACCACAGATACGCAGTATTTT

J: TRBJ2-7
size: NA
V: TRBV7-2
D: TRBD1
CDR3: CASSPGQGANEQYF
DNA: TGTGCCAGCAGCCCGGGACAGGGGGCCAACGAGCAGTACTTC

J: TRBJ1-2
size: many
V: TRBV11-2
D: TRBD1
CDR3: CASSLGTGVINYGYTF
DNA: TGTGCCAGCAGCTTAGGGACAGGAGTAATTAACTATGGCTACACCTTC

J: TRBJ2-7
size: NA
V: TRBV20-1
D: NA
CDR3: CSATGAYLSSYEQYF
DNA: TGCAGTGCGACTGGGGCATATCTGAGCTCCTACGAGCAGTACTTC

J: TRBJ1-1
size: NA
V: TRBV7-9
D: TRBD1
CDR3: CASSFGQDTEAFF
DNA: TGTGCCAGCAGCTTCGGACAGGACACTGAAGCTTTCTTT

J: TRBJ1-2
size: NA
V: TRBV7-2
D: NA
CDR3: CASRLGTDYGYTF
DNA: TGTGCCAGCAGATTGGGGACGGACTATGGCTACACCTTC

J: TRBJ2-1
size: NA
V: TRBV10-3
D: NA
CDR3: CAISVGTLYNEQFF
DNA: TGTGCCATCAGTGTGGGGACCTTATACAATGAGCAGTTCTTC

J: TRBJ2-1
size: few
V: TRBV2
D: TRBD1
CDR3: CASSDGDRGDYNEQFF
DNA: TGTGCCAGCAGTGATGGGGACAGGGGGGACTACAATGAGCAGTTCTTC

J: TRBJ2-7
size: few
V: TRBV20-1
D: TRBD2
CDR3: CSARGLAAYEQYF
DNA: TGCAGTGCTAGAGGGCTAGCGGCCTACGAGCAGTACTTC

J: TRBJ2-7
size: many
V: TRBV7-6
D: NA
CDR3: CASSRPGYPYEQYF
DNA: TGTGCCAGCAGCCGCCCGGGGTACCCCTACGAGCAGTACTTC

J: TRBJ2-1
size: many
V: TRBV24-1
D: TRBD2
CDR3: CATSDPIAGGPENEQFF
DNA: TGTGCCACCAGTGATCCTATAGCGGGAGGGCCTGAAAATGAGCAGTTCTTC

J: TRBJ2-3
size: NA
V: TRBV5-1
D: NA
CDR3: CASSTGPSDTQYF
DNA: TGCGCCAGCAGCACAGGGCCGTCAGATACGCAGTATTTT

J: TRBJ1-6
size: NA
V: TRBV11-2
D: NA
CDR3: CASSPPRGAYNSPLHF
DNA: TGTGCCAGCAGCCCCCCCCGGGGGGCCTATAATTCACCCCTCCACTTT

J: TRBJ2-3
size: NA
V: TRBV5-1
D: TRBD2
CDR3: CASSLLRLAGDQADTQYF
DNA: TGCGCCAGCAGCTTGTTGCGACTAGCGGGAGATCAGGCAGATACGCAGTATTTT

J: TRBJ2-1
size: NA
V: TRBV4-2
D: TRBD2
CDR3: CATSGGALNEQFF
DNA: TGTGCCACGAGCGGGGGGGCCCTCAATGAGCAGTTCTTC

J: TRBJ2-7
size: few
V: TRBV11-2
D: NA
CDR3: CASSRDKSYEQYF
DNA: TGTGCCAGCAGCCGGGACAAGTCCTACGAGCAGTACTTC

J: TRBJ1-2
size: NA
V: TRBV29-1
D: TRBD1
CDR3: CSVGTGGRGGYTF
DNA: TGCAGCGTTGGGACAGGGGGACGAGGAGGCTACACCTTC

J: TRBJ2-3
size: few
V: TRBV7-2
D: NA
CDR3: CASCFSNTDTQYF
DNA: TGTGCCAGCTGCTTTTCTAACACAGATACGCAGTATTTT